This is a list of T cell receptor beta chains from one sample in a study of blood T cell repertoires in COVID-19. Data came from immunoSEQ multiplex PCR; TCRdb stores just in-frame clones and leaves some out. The sample has some 120,000 clones, roughly nine tenths seen once. Sequencing input: peripheral blood. These TCRs come from a man over 45 with active COVID-19. Both conserved end residues are part of each CDR3. D genes are given only for firm matches. Expanded clones are given a class, and other clones once, few, many or no size at all.

>.|TRBJ1-1|.|TRBV21-1
TGTGCCAGCAGCAAAGGCAGGGGGCGAGCTTTCTTT
CASSKGRGRAFF
>TRBD1|TRBJ2-1|.|TRBV9
TGTGCCAGCAGCCCCTCGACAGGGGAGGCAAATGAGCAGTTCTTC
CASSPSTGEANEQFF
>TRBD1|TRBJ2-7|.|TRBV6-5
TGTGCCAGCCAGAACAGGGGCCTCGGCGAGCAGTACTTC
CASQNRGLGEQYF
>TRBD2|TRBJ2-1|.|TRBV12-3/TRBV12-4
TGTGCCAGCACCGTAGCGGGGGGAAATGAGCAGTTCTTC
CASTVAGGNEQFF
>TRBD1|TRBJ1-6|.|TRBV11-2
TGTGCCAGCAGCTTCGGGGCGACAGGGAGGTACTCACCCCTCCACTTT
CASSFGATGRYSPLHF
>.|TRBJ1-1|.|TRBV7-8
TGTGCCAGCAGCTCGAACAGGAACACTGAAGCTTTCTTT
CASSSNRNTEAFF
>.|TRBJ1-6|.|TRBV7-2
TGTGCCAGCAGGACGGGATCATATAATTCACCCCTCCACTTT
CASRTGSYNSPLHF
>.|TRBJ2-1|.|TRBV6-4
TGTGCCAGCAGTCCCTATGGTAGGGGCTATGAGCAGTTCTTC
CASSPYGRGYEQFF
>.|TRBJ1-6|.|TRBV15
TGTGCCACCAGCAGAGACGAGGATTCACCCCTCCACTTT
CATSRDEDSPLHF
>.|TRBJ2-5|.|TRBV29-1
TGCAGCGCCAAGCCGTCGCCCACAGAGACCCAGTACTTC
CSAKPSPTETQYF
>TRBD1|TRBJ1-5|.|TRBV28
TGTGCCAGCAGAGGGACAGTGAGGGATCAGCCCCAGCATTTT
CASRGTVRDQPQHF
>.|TRBJ1-4|.|TRBV18
TGTGCCAGCTCACCAGGCAGGGAGGGAAAACTGTTTTTT
CASSPGREGKLFF
>.|TRBJ1-1|.|TRBV2
TGTGCCAGCAGTGGTAGCGCCTACACTGAAGCTTTCTTT
CASSGSAYTEAFF
>TRBD2|TRBJ2-3|.|TRBV7-7
TGTGCCAGCAGCCTTACCGTAGCGGGAGTCGGAGATACGCAGTATTTT
CASSLTVAGVGDTQYF
>TRBD2|TRBJ2-1|.|TRBV10-3
TGTGCCATCAGTGACGCGGGACTAGCGGGAGGGCTTTCCTACAATGAGCAGTTCTTC
CAISDAGLAGGLSYNEQFF
>.|TRBJ1-2|.|TRBV6-5
TGTGCCAGCAGCGACCGTGGGCATGGCTACACCTTC
CASSDRGHGYTF
>.|TRBJ2-7|.|TRBV9
TGTGCCAGCAGCAAGACAGTCTTATACTACGAGCAGTACTTC
CASSKTVLYYEQYF
>.|TRBJ1-6|few|TRBV2
TGTGCCAGCAGGGACTCAGGGGTCTATAATTCACCCCTCCACTTT
CASRDSGVYNSPLHF
>.|TRBJ1-2|once|TRBV19
TGTGCCAGTAGTATAGCTGCAGGGTTCTATGGCTACACCTTC
CASSIAAGFYGYTF
>.|TRBJ2-1|.|TRBV7-8
TGTGCCAGCAGCCACAGAGTTCCAGGAGGGTCAAGGAGCAATGAGCAGTTCTTC
CASSHRVPGGSRSNEQFF